This passage covers 15 T cell receptor beta chains from one sample sequenced in a study of blood T cells in healthy people across ages (dated by TCRdb to between 2015 and 2017). The library came from 5' RACE. The reads were generated on an Illumina HiSeq 2500. A second PCR of 7 to 11 cycles was run with a J-beta primer mix and a sample-barcoded 5' primer. TCRdb redid the processing of the public reads, applying fastp at Q25 and MiXCR, and retained in-frame beta chains. Duplicate CDR3 protein sequences are folded into a single record with the most common DNA and genes. The sample table shows some 890,000 distinct CDR3 sequences, and roughly 28% are seen once. The ten largest clones capture roughly 10% of the sample. The sample also formed part of further work on T cells of mothers and their children.

The sample comprised blood. These receptors were taken from a woman aged 40 to 49 in good health.

This clonotype was observed many times. The chain has TRBV5-1 and TRBJ2-1; TRBD1 is a possible D gene (6 bases). CDR1 and CDR2 (germline): SGHRS, YFSETQ. V dropped 0 bases and J dropped 3 bases, with 16 bases sitting between them. The CDR3 consists of 17 residues. The CDR3 coding sequence is TGCGCCAGCAGCTTGGGGGGCTGGGACAACCGCTACAATGAGCAGTTCTTC. Protein: CASSLGGWDNRYNEQFF. Supplemented by reference TRBV5-1 and TRBJ2-1, the full variable domain reads KAGVTQTPRYLIKTRGQQVTLSCSPISGHRSVSWYQQTPGQGLQFLFEYFSETQRNKGNFPGRFSGRQFSNSRSEMNVSTLELGDSALYLCASSLGGWDNRYNEQFFGPGTRLTVL.

A few counts support this clonotype. This clone may be a read error of a much larger clone one base away. The chain recombines TRBV12-3 or TRBV12-4 with TRBJ1-1; D gene uncertain. The CDR3 is 11 amino acids. DNA of the CDR3: TGTGCCAGCGGTTTGAAGACTGAAGCTTTCTTT. Its translation: CASGLKTEAFF.

The V call is TRBV29-1, the J call TRBJ2-3; 8 bases match TRBD1. The CDR3 extends over 14 amino acids. V lost 6 bases, J lost 2 bases, and 7 bases stayed unmatched. CDR1 SQVTM and CDR2 ANQGSEA come from the germline V gene. The CDR3 nucleotides read TGCAGCGTGGAGGACAGGGCCCTCACAGATACGCAGTATTTT. As protein: CSVEDRALTDTQYF.

The chain couples TRBV25-1 to TRBJ1-5, with D unresolved. This CDR3 comprises 15 residues. CDR1 is MGHDK and CDR2 is SYGVNS in the germline V gene. With 7 bases removed from V and 9 bases from J, the gap between germline ends came to 22 bases. The CDR3 protein is CASNIPGEDQGPQHF. The CDR3 DNA is TGTGCCAGCAACATACCCGGCGAAGATCAAGGGCCCCAGCATTTT.

CDR3 amino acids: CATEGARDQPQHF. The CDR3 bases are TGTGCCACCGAGGGGGCTAGGGATCAGCCCCAGCATTTT. The chain recombines TRBV24-1 with TRBJ1-5; TRBD1 agrees at 7 bases. The CDR3 has 13 residues. In germline, CDR1 is KGHDR, CDR2 SFDVKD. The junction had 6 bases not matched to a gene; V was cut back by 9 bases and J by 5 bases.

This clonotype showed up many times. CDR3 DNA sequence: TGCGCCAGCAGCTTCGAGGGCACAGATACGCAGTATTTT. It codes for CASSFEGTDTQYF. The chain is built from TRBV5-1 and TRBJ2-3, with no clear D. Trimming removed 2 bases at V and 1 base at J, with 5 bases between. The CDR3 is 13 residues long. CDR1 is SGHRS and CDR2 is YFSETQ in the germline V gene.

A remark on this clonotype: This may be a read error, as it is one base from a much larger clone. The V call is TRBV4-1, the J call TRBJ2-5, with TRBD2 as a possible D gene (6 bases). The CDR3 runs to 15 residues. In germline, CDR1 is MGHRA, CDR2 YSYEKL. The CDR3 sequence: CASSQGTTRKETQDF. In nucleotides, the CDR3 is TGCGCCAGCAGCCAGGGGACGACTAGAAAAGAGACCCAGGACTTC.

The genes are TRBV15 and TRBJ2-7; TRBD2 matches 12 bases. V was clipped by 5 bases and J by 7 bases; unmatched bases: 3. This CDR3 has 13 residues. CDR1 is LNHNV and CDR2 is YYDKDF in the germline V gene (reference sequence). The CDR3 loop is CATSRLAGEEQYF. The CDR3 coding sequence is TGTGCCACCAGCCGACTAGCGGGAGAGGAGCAGTACTTC.

This chain uses TRBV20-1 with TRBJ1-2; the D gene is possibly TRBD1 (5 bases). The CDR3 runs to 16 residues. V lost 3 bases and J 0 bases, leaving 17 bases between the germline ends. CDR1 and CDR2 (germline): DFQATT, SNEGSKA (reference sequence). The CDR3 loop reads CSARANDRVANYGYTF. The CDR3 DNA reads TGCAGTGCTAGGGCCAACGACAGAGTGGCTAACTATGGCTACACCTTC.

About this clonotype itself: A read error may produce the germline difference seen at one junction end. The chain carries TRBV30 and TRBJ2-1, with 7 positions matching TRBD2. Germline V gene sequence: CDR1 GTSNPN, CDR2 SVGIG (reference sequence). This CDR3 is built from 15 residues. The CDR3 region has the DNA TGTGTCTGGAGGGACGGACTAGGGTCCTACAATGAGCAGTTCTTC. As protein: CVWRDGLGSYNEQFF.

This clonotype showed up just a few times. This sequence joins TRBV3-1 and TRBJ1-1; tentative D call: TRBD1 (5 bases). CDR1 and CDR2 (germline): LGHDT, YNNKEL (reference sequence). The length of the CDR3 is 13 residues. The V end lost 10 bases, the J end lost 1 base, and 13 bases lay between the germline ends. The CDR3 DNA follows: TGTGCCACGGGGCCAGTGAGGAACACTGAAGCTTTCTTT. This codes for CATGPVRNTEAFF.

The chain carries TRBV20-1 and TRBJ2-1; 11 bases line up with TRBD2. The CDR3 sequence is 14 residues long. CDR1 is DFQATT and CDR2 is SNEGSKA in the germline V gene (reference sequence). V shed 6 bases and J 4 bases; nucleotides not matched to a gene: 5. Here the CDR3 reads CSAAGTSGYNEQFF. CDR3 DNA sequence: TGCAGTGCGGCCGGGACTAGCGGTTACAATGAGCAGTTCTTC.

This clonotype has just a few counts. The rearrangement links TRBV14 to TRBJ2-1; 15 nucleotides line up with TRBD2. This CDR3 comprises 20 residues. With V trimmed by 1 base and J by 4 bases, 11 bases remained unmatched. In germline, CDR1 is SGHDN, CDR2 FVKESK. In nucleotides, the CDR3 is TGTGCCAGCAGCCAAGCTCGGACTAGCGGGGGGGCCCGGGTATACAATGAGCAGTTCTTC. Translated, it gives CASSQARTSGGARVYNEQFF.

In its sample, this clonotype was seen a few times. The gene calls are TRBV11-3 and TRBJ2-1; perhaps D is TRBD1 or TRBD2 (5 bases each). Per germline, CDR1 SGHNT and CDR2 YENEEA. The CDR3 runs to 15 residues. V was cut by 4 bases and J by 3 bases, with 13 bases left in between. CDR3 sequence: CASSSPGRNYNEQFF. CDR3 nucleotides: TGTGCCAGCAGCTCACCGGGACGAAACTACAATGAGCAGTTCTTC.

This chain connects TRBV20-1 to TRBJ2-3; D gene unclear. The CDR3 runs to 14 residues. The germline V gene encodes CDR1 DFQATT and CDR2 SNEGSKA (reference sequence). Trimming removed 0 bases at V and 3 bases at J, with 10 bases between. The CDR3 is CSARDIRVTDTQYF. The CDR3 DNA reads as TGCAGTGCTAGAGATATAAGGGTAACAGATACGCAGTATTTT.